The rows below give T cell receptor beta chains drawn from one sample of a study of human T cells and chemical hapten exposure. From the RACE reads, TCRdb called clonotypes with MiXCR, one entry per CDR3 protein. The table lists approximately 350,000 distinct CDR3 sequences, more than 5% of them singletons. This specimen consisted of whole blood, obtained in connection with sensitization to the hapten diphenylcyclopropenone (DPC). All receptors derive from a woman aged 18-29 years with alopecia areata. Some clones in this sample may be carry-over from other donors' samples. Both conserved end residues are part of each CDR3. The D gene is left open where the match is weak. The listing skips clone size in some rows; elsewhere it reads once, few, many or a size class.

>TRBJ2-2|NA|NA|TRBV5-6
CASSLGRTGELFF
TGTGCCAGCAGCTTGGGGAGGACCGGGGAGCTGTTTTTT
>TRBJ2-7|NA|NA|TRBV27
CASSIRNSYEQYF
TGTGCCAGCAGTATCAGGAATTCCTACGAGCAGTACTTC
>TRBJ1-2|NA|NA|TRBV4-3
CASSQLAGRGDGYTF
TGCGCCAGCAGCCAACTCGCCGGTAGGGGAGATGGCTACACCTTC
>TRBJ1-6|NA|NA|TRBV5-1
CASSSKTDLQSPLHF
TGCGCCAGCAGCTCGAAGACAGATCTTCAGTCACCCCTCCACTTT
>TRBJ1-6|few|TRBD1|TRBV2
CASVGTGANSPLHF
TGTGCCAGCGTCGGCACAGGGGCTAATTCACCCCTCCACTTT
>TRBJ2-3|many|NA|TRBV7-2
CASSLEDRGLLRDTQYF
TGTGCCAGCAGCTTAGAAGATAGGGGCCTGTTACGAGATACGCAGTATTTT
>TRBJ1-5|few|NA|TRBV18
CASSPQFSNQPQHF
TGTGCCAGCTCACCACAGTTTAGCAATCAGCCCCAGCATTTT
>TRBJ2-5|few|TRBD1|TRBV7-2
CASSAANTGGFKTQYF
TGTGCCAGCAGCGCAGCAAACACAGGGGGCTTTAAGACCCAGTACTTC
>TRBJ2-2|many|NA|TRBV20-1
CSAPGPTNTGELFF
TGCAGTGCGCCGGGACCTACGAACACCGGGGAGCTGTTTTTT
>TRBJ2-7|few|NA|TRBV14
CASSQPRATTYEQYF
TGTGCCAGCAGCCAACCGCGGGCCACTACCTACGAGCAGTACTTC
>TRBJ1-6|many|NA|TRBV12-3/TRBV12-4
CASSSTATRDSPLHF
TGTGCCAGCAGTTCGACCGCTACGAGGGATTCACCCCTCCACTTT
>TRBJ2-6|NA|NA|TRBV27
CASSSIGTGANVLTF
TGTGCCAGCAGTAGTATAGGGACAGGGGCCAACGTCCTGACTTTC
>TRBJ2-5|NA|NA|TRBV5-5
CASSQTLEETQYF
TGTGCCAGCAGCCAAACTCTAGAAGAGACCCAGTACTTC
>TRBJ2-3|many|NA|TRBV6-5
CASSYSRADTQYF
TGTGCCAGCAGTTACTCCCGCGCAGATACGCAGTATTTT
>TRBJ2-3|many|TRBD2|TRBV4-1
CASSQDKGLAGISDTQYF
TGCGCCAGCAGCCAAGATAAAGGACTAGCGGGGATCTCAGATACGCAGTATTTT
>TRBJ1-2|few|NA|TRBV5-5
CASSAQPANYGYTF
TGTGCCAGCAGCGCACAACCTGCTAACTATGGCTACACCTTC
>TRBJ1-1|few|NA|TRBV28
CASSQPGTLNTEAFF
TGTGCCAGCAGTCAACCTGGCACATTGAACACTGAAGCTTTCTTT
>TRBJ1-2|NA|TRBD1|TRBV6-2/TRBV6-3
CATRDSGGDYGYTF
TGTGCCACGAGGGACTCAGGGGGCGACTATGGCTACACCTTC
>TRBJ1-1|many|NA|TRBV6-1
CASSEVGRGETTEAFF
TGTGCCAGCAGTGAAGTTGGTCGCGGGGAGACCACTGAAGCTTTCTTT
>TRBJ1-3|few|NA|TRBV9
CASSVETAGNTIYF
TGTGCCAGCAGCGTAGAGACAGCTGGAAACACCATATATTTT
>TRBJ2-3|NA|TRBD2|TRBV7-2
CASSLKAGGALGGISTDTQYF
TGTGCCAGCAGCTTGAAAGCGGGGGGAGCCCTCGGAGGAATTAGCACAGATACGCAGTATTTT
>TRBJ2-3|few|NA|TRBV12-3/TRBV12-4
CATAKGSTDTQYF
TGTGCCACAGCCAAGGGGAGCACAGATACGCAGTATTTT
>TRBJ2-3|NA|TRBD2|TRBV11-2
CASSPTSGGAADTQYF
TGTGCCAGCAGTCCTACTAGCGGGGGGGCAGCAGATACGCAGTATTTT
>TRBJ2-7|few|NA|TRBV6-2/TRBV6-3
CASSREAEQYF
TGTGCCAGCAGTAGGGAGGCCGAGCAGTACTTC
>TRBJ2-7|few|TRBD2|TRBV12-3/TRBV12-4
CASSVTSGVFYEQYF
TGTGCCAGCAGTGTAACTAGCGGGGTATTCTACGAGCAGTACTTC
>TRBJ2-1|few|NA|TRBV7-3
CASSRNSQRYNEQFF
TGTGCCAGCAGCCGGAATTCCCAAAGATACAATGAGCAGTTCTTC
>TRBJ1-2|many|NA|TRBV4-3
CASSQAVGSTVYGYTF
TGCGCCAGCAGCCAAGCCGTGGGCTCCACCGTCTATGGCTACACCTTC
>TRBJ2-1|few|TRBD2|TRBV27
CASSWGTSGGNEQFF
TGTGCCAGCAGTTGGGGGACTAGCGGGGGTAATGAGCAGTTCTTC
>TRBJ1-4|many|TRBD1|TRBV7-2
CASSQGQGNEKLFF
TGTGCCAGCAGCCAAGGACAGGGTAATGAAAAACTGTTTTTT
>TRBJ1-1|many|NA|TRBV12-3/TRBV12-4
CASSGQKWGDEAFF
TGTGCCAGCAGTGGACAGAAATGGGGAGATGAAGCTTTCTTT
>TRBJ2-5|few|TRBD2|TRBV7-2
CASRPRRASGSRKETQYF
TGTGCCAGCAGACCCCGGCGGGCTAGCGGGAGCCGTAAAGAGACCCAGTACTTC
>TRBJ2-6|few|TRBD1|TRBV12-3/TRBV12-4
CASSPRNRGGHSGANVLTF
TGTGCCAGCAGTCCCCGTAACAGGGGCGGTCACTCTGGGGCCAACGTCCTGACTTTC
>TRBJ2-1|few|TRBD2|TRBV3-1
CASSPGLAGGSYNEQFF
TGTGCCAGCAGCCCGGGACTAGCGGGGGGCTCCTACAATGAGCAGTTCTTC
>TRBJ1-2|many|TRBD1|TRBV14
CASSHGTGAMSYTF
TGTGCCAGCAGCCACGGGACAGGGGCTATGAGCTACACCTTC
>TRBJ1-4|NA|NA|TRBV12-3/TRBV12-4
CASSRGQGGEKLFF
TGTGCCAGCAGCCGGGGGCAGGGAGGCGAAAAACTGTTTTTT
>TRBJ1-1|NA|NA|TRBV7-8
CDSSSGNTEAFF
TGTGACAGCAGCTCAGGGAACACTGAAGCTTTCTTT
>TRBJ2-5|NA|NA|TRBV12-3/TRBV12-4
CASSPLLGVVRQETQYF
TGTGCCAGCAGTCCACTCTTGGGGGTTGTTCGTCAAGAGACCCAGTACTTC